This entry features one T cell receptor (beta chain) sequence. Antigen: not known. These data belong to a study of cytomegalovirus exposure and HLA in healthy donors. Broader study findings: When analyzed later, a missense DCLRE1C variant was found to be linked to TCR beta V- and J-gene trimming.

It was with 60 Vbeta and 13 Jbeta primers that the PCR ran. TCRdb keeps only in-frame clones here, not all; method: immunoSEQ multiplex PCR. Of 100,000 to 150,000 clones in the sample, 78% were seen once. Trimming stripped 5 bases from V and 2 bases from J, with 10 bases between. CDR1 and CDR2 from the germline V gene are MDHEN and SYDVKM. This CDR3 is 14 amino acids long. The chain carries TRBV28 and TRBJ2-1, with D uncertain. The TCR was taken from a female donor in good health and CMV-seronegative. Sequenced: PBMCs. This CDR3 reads CASSISAAYNEQFF. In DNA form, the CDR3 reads TGTGCCAGCAGTATAAGCGCGGCCTACAATGAGCAGTTCTTC.